This is a list of T cell receptor beta chains from one sample in a study of T-cell memory formation after mild COVID-19. TCRdb re-called the 5' RACE reads through MiXCR, storing one row per CDR3 protein. The sample holds 400,000 or so distinct CDR3 sequences, 15% to 20% seen once. Sequencing input: PBMCs or a T cell subset sorted from them (not recorded which). The origin of the receptors is an adult woman who had mild COVID-19 (a few samples of this study predate the infection). Cell type and time point are not known. CDR3s include the opening cysteine and the closing phenylalanine or tryptophan. The D gene is left open where the match is weak. Expanded clones are given a class, and other clones once, few, many or no size at all.

>TRBV6-5|-|TRBJ2-3|TRBD1
CASGSGGSVGTDTQYF
TGTGCCAGCGGGTCAGGGGGCTCGGTGGGCACAGATACGCAGTATTTT
>TRBV20-1|-|TRBJ2-3|-
CSARAVASTDTQYF
TGCAGTGCTAGAGCGGTGGCTAGCACAGATACGCAGTATTTT
>TRBV10-3|-|TRBJ2-1|-
CAISERGRDEQFF
TGTGCCATCAGTGAGCGGGGGCGCGATGAGCAGTTCTTC
>TRBV7-2|-|TRBJ2-7|TRBD2
CASSTGTRGPYF
TGTGCCAGCAGCACCGGGACTAGGGGTCCCTACTTC
>TRBV20-1|-|TRBJ1-2|-
CSARVGLNYGYTF
TGCAGTGCTAGAGTAGGGTTAAACTATGGCTACACCTTC
>TRBV29-1|-|TRBJ2-7|-
CSVELGSSYEQYF
TGCAGCGTTGAATTGGGCAGCTCCTACGAGCAGTACTTC
>TRBV18|many|TRBJ1-2|-
CASSRQYGYTF
TGTGCCAGCTCAAGACAGTATGGCTACACCTTC
>TRBV6-2/TRBV6-3|-|TRBJ2-4|TRBD1
CASSSGTGFRTKNIQYF
TGTGCCAGCAGTTCCGGGACAGGGTTCAGAACCAAAAACATTCAGTACTTC
>TRBV2|few|TRBJ1-4|-
CASSERGGSEKLFF
TGTGCCAGCAGTGAAAGAGGGGGGAGTGAAAAACTGTTTTTT
>TRBV6-4|few|TRBJ1-2|-
CASSDVWGAGDYTF
TGTGCCAGCAGTGACGTGTGGGGGGCAGGGGACTACACCTTC
>TRBV12-3/TRBV12-4|few|TRBJ2-7|-
CASSFTILQQYF
TGTGCCAGCAGTTTCACGATCCTTCAGCAGTACTTC
>TRBV29-1|-|TRBJ2-6|TRBD1
CSVVSRDRDPSGANVLTF
TGCAGCGTTGTTAGTAGGGACAGGGACCCCTCTGGGGCCAACGTCCTGACTTTC
>TRBV4-1|few|TRBJ1-2|-
CASMGLSADGYTF
TGCGCCAGCATGGGGCTTTCAGCGGATGGCTACACCTTC
>TRBV7-8|-|TRBJ1-6|-
CASSLANSPLHF
TGTGCCAGCAGCTTAGCCAATTCACCCCTCCACTTT